Here is one T cell receptor (beta chain) with its context. The germline CDR1 and CDR2 sequences are SGHTA and FQGTGA. Trimming took 6 bases from V and 6 from J; bases not matched to a gene: 4. The CDR3 sequence is 13 residues long. This entry belongs to a study of blood T cell repertoires in COVID-19. In the study overall: Both acute and convalescent COVID-19 samples were obtained from the United States, Italy and Spain.

In the source study's methods: Amplification with reference gene primers provided the estimates of nucleated cell counts. Produced via immunoSEQ multiplex PCR; TCRdb's table is partial and in-frame only. Clone size and the V and J calls come from that table; the DNA yielded D and trimming. Here the sample spans 50,000 to 65,000 clones, 85% being singletons. The sequencing input was peripheral blood. This chain connects TRBV7-3 to TRBJ1-2, with 10 bases fitting TRBD1. The clonotype was recovered from a man aged 65-85 years with acute or convalescent COVID-19. The CDR3 here is CASRGTGEDGYTF. The CDR3 region has the DNA TGTGCCAGCAGGGGGACAGGGGAGGATGGCTACACCTTC.